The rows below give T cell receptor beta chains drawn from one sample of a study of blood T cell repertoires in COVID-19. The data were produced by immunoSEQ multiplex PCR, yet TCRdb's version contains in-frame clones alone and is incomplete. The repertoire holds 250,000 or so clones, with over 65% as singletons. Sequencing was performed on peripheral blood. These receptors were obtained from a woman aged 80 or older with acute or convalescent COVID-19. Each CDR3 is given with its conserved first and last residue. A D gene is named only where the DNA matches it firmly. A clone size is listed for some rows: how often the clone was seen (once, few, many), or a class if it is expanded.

TGTGCCACCGCCTCCCCTAGCGGGTCAGTAAAGACCCAGTACTTC	CATASPSGSVKTQYF	TRBJ2-5	TRBD2	-	TRBV19
TGTGCCAGCAGCCGAAAGGACAGTTATGGCTACACCTTC	CASSRKDSYGYTF	TRBJ1-2	-	-	TRBV7-9
TGTGCCAGCAGCCAACACCAGGGGAACTTCCTCTACGAGCAGTACTTC	CASSQHQGNFLYEQYF	TRBJ2-7	-	-	TRBV14
TGTGCCAGTAGTCAGCCCCAGGGCCGGAGCACCGGGGAGCTGTTTTTT	CASSQPQGRSTGELFF	TRBJ2-2	-	-	TRBV19
TGTGCCAGCAGCCAAGTCGTCAGACTAGCGGGAGGGAATGAGCAGTTCTTC	CASSQVVRLAGGNEQFF	TRBJ2-1	TRBD2	-	TRBV3-1/TRBV3-2
TGTGCCAGCAGTGTTCAGGGGATAGGGAATCAGCCCCAGCATTTT	CASSVQGIGNQPQHF	TRBJ1-5	-	few	TRBV2
TGTGCCAGCAGCTCAACTTTGGTCTCCAATCAGCCCCAGCATTTT	CASSSTLVSNQPQHF	TRBJ1-5	-	-	TRBV7-2
TGCGCCAGCAGCCTCCTTAGTTTGGCGGGAGGGCCAAACAATGAGCAGTTCTTC	CASSLLSLAGGPNNEQFF	TRBJ2-1	TRBD2	-	TRBV5-1
TGTGCCAGCAGTACAGAGAACACCATATATTTT	CASSTENTIYF	TRBJ1-3	-	-	TRBV12-3/TRBV12-4
TGTGCCAGCAGTGACTGGCAGGGCGGTGAAGCTTTCTTT	CASSDWQGGEAFF	TRBJ1-1	-	-	TRBV2
TGCGCCAGCAGCCAAGAGCGGGGGGAAGATAATGAGCAGTTCTTC	CASSQERGEDNEQFF	TRBJ2-1	TRBD2	-	TRBV4-1
TGTGCCAGTACCCCTTCGACAGGGGCTAGCGTCCTGACTTTC	CASTPSTGASVLTF	TRBJ2-6	TRBD1	-	TRBV19
TGTGCCAGCAGCTTAGCGGTAGCGGGCGAAGGGTGGCAGTTCTTC	CASSLAVAGEGWQFF	TRBJ2-1	TRBD2	-	TRBV7-9